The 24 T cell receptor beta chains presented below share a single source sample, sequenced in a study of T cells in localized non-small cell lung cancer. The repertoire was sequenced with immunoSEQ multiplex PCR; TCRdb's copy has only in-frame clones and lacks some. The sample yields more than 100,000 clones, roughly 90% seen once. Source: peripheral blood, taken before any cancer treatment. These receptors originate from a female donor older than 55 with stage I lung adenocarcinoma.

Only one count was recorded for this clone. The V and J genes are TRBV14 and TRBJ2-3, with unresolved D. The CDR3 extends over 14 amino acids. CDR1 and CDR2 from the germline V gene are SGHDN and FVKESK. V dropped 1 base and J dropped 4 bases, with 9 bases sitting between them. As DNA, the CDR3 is TGTGCCAGCAGCCAAGTAACTTCCGCAGATACGCAGTATTTT. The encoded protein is CASSQVTSADTQYF. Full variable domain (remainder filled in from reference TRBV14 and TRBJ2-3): EAGVTQFPSHSVIEKGQTVTLRCDPISGHDNLYWYRRVMGKEIKFLLHFVKESKQDESGMPNNRFLAERTGGTYSTLKVQPAELEDSGVYFCASSQVTSADTQYFGPGTRLTVL.

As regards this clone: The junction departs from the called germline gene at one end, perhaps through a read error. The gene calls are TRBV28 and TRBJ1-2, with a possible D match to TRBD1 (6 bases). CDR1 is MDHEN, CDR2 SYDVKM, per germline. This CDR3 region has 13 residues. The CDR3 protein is CASSSTNPGHQDF. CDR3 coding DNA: TGTGCCAGCAGTAGCACGAATCCGGGACACCAAGACTTC.

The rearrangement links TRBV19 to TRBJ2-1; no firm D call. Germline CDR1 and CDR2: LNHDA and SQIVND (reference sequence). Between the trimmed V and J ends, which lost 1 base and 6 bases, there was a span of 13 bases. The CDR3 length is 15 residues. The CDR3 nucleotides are TGTGCCAGTAGTATAGTGGAGAGTCCCCTCAATGAGCAGTTCTTC. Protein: CASSIVESPLNEQFF.

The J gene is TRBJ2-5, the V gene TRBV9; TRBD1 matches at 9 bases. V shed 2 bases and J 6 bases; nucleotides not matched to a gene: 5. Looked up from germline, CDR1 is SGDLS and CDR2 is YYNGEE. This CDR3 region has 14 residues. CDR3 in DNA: TGTGCCAGCAGCGTCCAGGGACAGGGCCAGACCCAGTACTTC. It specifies CASSVQGQGQTQYF.

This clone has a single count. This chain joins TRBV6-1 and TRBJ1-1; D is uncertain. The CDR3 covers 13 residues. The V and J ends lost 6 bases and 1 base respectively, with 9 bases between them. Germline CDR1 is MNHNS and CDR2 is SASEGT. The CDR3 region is CASRQIGNTEAFF. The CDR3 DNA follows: TGTGCCAGCAGACAGATCGGGAACACTGAAGCTTTCTTT.

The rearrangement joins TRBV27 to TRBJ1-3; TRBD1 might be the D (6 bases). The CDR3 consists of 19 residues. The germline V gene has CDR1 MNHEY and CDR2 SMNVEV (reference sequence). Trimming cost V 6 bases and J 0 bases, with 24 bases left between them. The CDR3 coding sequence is TGTGCCAGCAGCCAGGACGAAAAGCCGACAGGCTACTCTGGAAACACCATATATTTT. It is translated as CASSQDEKPTGYSGNTIYF.

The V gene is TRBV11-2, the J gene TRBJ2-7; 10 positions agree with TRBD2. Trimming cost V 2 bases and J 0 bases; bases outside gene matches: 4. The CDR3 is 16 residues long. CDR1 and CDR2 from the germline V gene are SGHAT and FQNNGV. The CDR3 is CASSLKASGSSYEQYF. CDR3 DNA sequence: TGTGCCAGCAGCTTAAAGGCTAGCGGGAGCTCCTACGAGCAGTACTTC.

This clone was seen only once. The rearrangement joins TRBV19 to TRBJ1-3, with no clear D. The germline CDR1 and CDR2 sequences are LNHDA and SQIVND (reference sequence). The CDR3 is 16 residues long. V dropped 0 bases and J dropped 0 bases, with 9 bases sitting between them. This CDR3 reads CASSIDPLASGNTIYF. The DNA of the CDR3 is TGTGCCAGTAGTATAGATCCTCTAGCCTCTGGAAACACCATATATTTT. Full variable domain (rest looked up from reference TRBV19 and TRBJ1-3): DGGITQSPKYLFRKEGQNVTLSCEQNLNHDAMYWYRQDPGQGLRLIYYSQIVNDFQKGDIAEGYSVSREKKESFPLTVTSAQKNPTAFYLCASSIDPLASGNTIYFGEGSWLTVV.

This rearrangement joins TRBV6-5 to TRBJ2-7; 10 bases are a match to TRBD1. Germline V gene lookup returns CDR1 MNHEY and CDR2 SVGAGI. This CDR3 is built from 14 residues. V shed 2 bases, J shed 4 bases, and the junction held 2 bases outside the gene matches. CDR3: CASSYVGQGYEQYF. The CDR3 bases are TGTGCCAGCAGTTACGTGGGACAGGGGTACGAGCAGTACTTC.

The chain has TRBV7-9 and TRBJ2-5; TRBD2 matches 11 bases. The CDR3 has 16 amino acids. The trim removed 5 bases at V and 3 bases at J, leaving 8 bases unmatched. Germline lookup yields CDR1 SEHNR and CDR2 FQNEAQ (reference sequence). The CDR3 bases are TGTGCCAGCAGCCCAGGGCCGGGACTAGCGGAAGAGACCCAGTACTTC. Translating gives CASSPGPGLAEETQYF.

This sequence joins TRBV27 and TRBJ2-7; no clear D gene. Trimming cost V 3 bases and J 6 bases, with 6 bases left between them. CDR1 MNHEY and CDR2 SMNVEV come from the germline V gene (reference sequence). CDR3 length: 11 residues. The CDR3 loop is CASSFLAEQYF. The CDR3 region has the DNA TGTGCCAGCAGTTTTCTGGCCGAGCAGTACTTC.

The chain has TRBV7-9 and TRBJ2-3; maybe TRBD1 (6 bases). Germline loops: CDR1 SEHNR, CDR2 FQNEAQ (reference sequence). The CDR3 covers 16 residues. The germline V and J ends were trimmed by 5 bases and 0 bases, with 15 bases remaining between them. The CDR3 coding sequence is TGTGCCAGCAGCCCTGAGGGGACAACTAGCACAGATACGCAGTATTTT. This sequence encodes CASSPEGTTSTDTQYF.

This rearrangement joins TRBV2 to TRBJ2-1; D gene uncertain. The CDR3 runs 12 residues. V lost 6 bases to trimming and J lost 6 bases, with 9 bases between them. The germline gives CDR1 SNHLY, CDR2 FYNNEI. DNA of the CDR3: TGTGCCAGCAGACCTATACCCAATGAGCAGTTCTTC. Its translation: CASRPIPNEQFF.

Here the CDR3 DNA reads TGTGCCAGCAGTTTGACCGGGACAGGAGTCGGCGAGCAGTACTTC. Its translation is CASSLTGTGVGEQYF. This chain uses TRBV6-6 with TRBJ2-7, with 8 positions matching TRBD1. The germline V gene has CDR1 MNHNY and CDR2 SVGAGI (reference sequence). With 4 bases clipped from V and 6 bases from J, the junction kept 11 bases outside the gene matches. The CDR3 length is 15 residues.

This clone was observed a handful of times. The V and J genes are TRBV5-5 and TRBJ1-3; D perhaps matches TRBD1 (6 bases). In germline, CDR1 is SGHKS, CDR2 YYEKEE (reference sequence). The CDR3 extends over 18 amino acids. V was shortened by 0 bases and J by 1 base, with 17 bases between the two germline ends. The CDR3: CASSLAGRLGASGNTIYF. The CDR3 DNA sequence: TGTGCCAGCAGCTTGGCCGGGCGACTGGGGGCTTCTGGAAACACCATATATTTT.

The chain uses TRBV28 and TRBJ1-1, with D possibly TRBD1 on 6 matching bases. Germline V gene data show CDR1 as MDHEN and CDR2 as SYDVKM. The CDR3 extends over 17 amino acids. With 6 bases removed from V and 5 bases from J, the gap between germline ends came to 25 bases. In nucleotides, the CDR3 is TGTGCCAGCAGCGTGGTTGTGGGGGGGGCGCGTAATACTGAAGCTTTCTTT. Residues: CASSVVVGGARNTEAFF.

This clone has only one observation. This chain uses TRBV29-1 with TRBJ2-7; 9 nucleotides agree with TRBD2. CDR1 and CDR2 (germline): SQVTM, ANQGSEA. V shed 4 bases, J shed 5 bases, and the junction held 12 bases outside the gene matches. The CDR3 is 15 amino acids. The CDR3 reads CSVVGLAGGPHEQYF. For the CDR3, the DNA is TGCAGCGTTGTTGGTCTTGCGGGAGGGCCCCACGAGCAGTACTTC.

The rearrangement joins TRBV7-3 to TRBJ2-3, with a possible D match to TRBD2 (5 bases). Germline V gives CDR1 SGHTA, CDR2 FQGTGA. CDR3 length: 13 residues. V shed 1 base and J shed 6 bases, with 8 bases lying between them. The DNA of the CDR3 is TGTGCCAGCAGCTTAAATAGGGAGGATACGCAGTATTTT. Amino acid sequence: CASSLNREDTQYF.

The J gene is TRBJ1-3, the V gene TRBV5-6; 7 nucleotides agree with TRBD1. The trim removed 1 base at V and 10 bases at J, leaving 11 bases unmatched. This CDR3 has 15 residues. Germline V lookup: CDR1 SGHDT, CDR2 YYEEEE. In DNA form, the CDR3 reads TGTGCCAGCAGCTTGATGGGCAGGGGGTATCTAACCATATATTTT. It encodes CASSLMGRGYLTIYF.

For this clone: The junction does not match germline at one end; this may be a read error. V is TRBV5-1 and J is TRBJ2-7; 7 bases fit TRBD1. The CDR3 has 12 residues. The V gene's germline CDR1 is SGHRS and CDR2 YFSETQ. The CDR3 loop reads CASSNLPTGLHF. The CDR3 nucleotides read TGCGCCAGCAGCAACCTACCGACAGGGTTGCACTTC.

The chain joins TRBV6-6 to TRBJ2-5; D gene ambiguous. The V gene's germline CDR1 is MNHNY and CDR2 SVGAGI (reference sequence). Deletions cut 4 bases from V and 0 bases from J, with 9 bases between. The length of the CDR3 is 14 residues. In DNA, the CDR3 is TGTGCCAGCAGTTTTGGACCAGACCAAGAGACCCAGTACTTC. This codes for CASSFGPDQETQYF.

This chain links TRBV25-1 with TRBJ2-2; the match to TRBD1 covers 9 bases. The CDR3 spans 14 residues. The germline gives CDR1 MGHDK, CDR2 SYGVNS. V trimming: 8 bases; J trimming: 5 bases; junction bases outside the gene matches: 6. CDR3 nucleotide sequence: TGTGCCAGCGCAGTGACAGGGGGAACCGGGGAGCTGTTTTTT. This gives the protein CASAVTGGTGELFF.

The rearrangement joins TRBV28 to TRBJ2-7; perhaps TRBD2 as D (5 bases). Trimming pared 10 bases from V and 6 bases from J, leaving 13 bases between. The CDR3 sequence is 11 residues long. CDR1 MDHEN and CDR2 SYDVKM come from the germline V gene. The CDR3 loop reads CATAKRSEQYF. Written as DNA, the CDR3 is TGTGCCACCGCCAAGCGGAGCGAGCAGTACTTC.

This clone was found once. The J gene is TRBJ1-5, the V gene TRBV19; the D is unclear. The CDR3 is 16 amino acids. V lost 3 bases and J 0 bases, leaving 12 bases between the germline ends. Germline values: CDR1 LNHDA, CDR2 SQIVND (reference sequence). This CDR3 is CASSMLAGFSNQPQHF. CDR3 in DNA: TGTGCCAGTAGTATGTTGGCGGGATTTAGCAATCAGCCCCAGCATTTT.